The present T cell receptor (beta chain) was sequenced within a study of CD8 T cells in Susac syndrome (dated by TCRdb to about 2019). Regarding the study in general: Of the Susac syndrome patients who were sequenced, roughly 6 had clinically active disease and roughly eight were in clinical remission. Susac syndrome patients were therapy-naive, on corticosteroids (some also receiving IVIg), or on IVIg alone at blood withdrawal. The study used repertoire sequencing to test whether antigen drove CD8+ T cell activation and differentiation in Susac syndrome. The clonality of the CD8+ T cell repertoire was compared across over 10 healthy donors, about 14 Susac syndrome patients and fewer than 16 multiple sclerosis patients.

General conclusions and limits of the study: Clonal expansion was observed in Susac syndrome CD8+ repertoires, with the highest expansion in CD8+ TEMRA cells and greater expansion in clinically active than in remitting patients. The TCR sequencing and HLA analysis was acknowledged to have included a relatively small number of individuals. More than 15 Susac-specific public clones were identified in the total CD8+ repertoire, and five Susac-specific public clones were identified in the CD8+ TEMRA repertoire.

V is pared back by 6 bases and J by 5 bases, with 4 bases lying between the germline termini. Counted from cysteine to phenylalanine, this CDR3 has 10 amino acids. The DNA shown is the 30-base CDR3, in frame from base 1. From the germline V gene, CDR1 is SGHTA and CDR2 is FQGNSA. RNA was extracted with the RNeasy kit and 0.5 to 1 ug was reverse transcribed using random hexamers. The immunoSEQ multiplex PCR assay, covering 54 Vbeta and 13 Jbeta segments, was used to amplify TCR beta CDR3 regions. PCR amplification bias was corrected using a synthetic template baseline for primer optimization and computational correction. Under the source paper's analysis protocol: Reads were annotated to V, D and J genes per IMGT and analyzed with immunoSEQ Analyzer, keeping only productive sequences. Clonality was calculated as one minus the Shannon entropy normalized by log2 of the number of productive unique sequences. For each patient and control, public and private clones were evaluated within the 100 most prevalent clones. Clones were defined as Susac-specific when absent from the healthy and MS cohorts, from 1,000 to 1,100 published viral clones and from other ImmuneACCESS disease sequences. TCRdb itself trimmed the public reads at Q25 with fastp, ran MiXCR and retained productive beta chains. Here each entry gathers all rows of one CDR3 protein and keeps the most common genes and DNA. The V and J calls reflect TCRdb's pipeline rather than the authors' work. The sample profile shows 92,000 or so distinct CDR3 sequences; approximately 96% of them were found once. The ten largest account for 0.5% to 0.8% of the sample.

Peripheral blood CD8+ and CD4+ T cells from healthy donors, Susac syndrome patients and multiple sclerosis patients were profiled using high-throughput TCR beta sequencing. The Susac syndrome patients fulfilled recently defined diagnostic criteria for either definite or probable disease. Bulk CD8+ and CD4+ T cells were purified by magnetic negative isolation, while CD8+ TEMRA cells were enriched using FACS. Blood was collected in EDTA tubes and processed within 24 hours, with PBMCs isolated through density gradient centrifugation. PBMCs intended for TCR sequencing were cryopreserved in liquid nitrogen and were subsequently thawed in a 37 degrees C water bath. A purity of at least 90% was achieved for sorted or isolated CD4+, CD8+ and CD8+ TEMRA cells. Worth noting for this clonotype: It lacks a known antigen. No much larger clonotype is one base removed from it; base qualities were not supplied.

This TCR came from a human donor with Susac syndrome. Sequenced input: CD8+ T cells from PBMCs. The V and J segments used are TRBV7-2 and TRBJ1-2; too little of a D gene remains to name it. The CDR3 corresponds to CASRQYGYTF. The bases are TGTGCCAGCAGACAGTATGGCTACACCTTC.